Listed here are 8 T cell receptor beta chains from one sample, sequenced in a study of blood T cell repertoires in COVID-19. Assay: immunoSEQ multiplex PCR; the TCRdb copy retains only in-frame clones and omits some. This sample yields just under 20,000 clones, of which almost 90% are seen a single time; 11% belongs to the top ten. Input material: peripheral blood. The source of these receptors is a human donor in a cohort sampled during active COVID-19.

The CDR3 spells CASSQDRSGAGPLHF. The CDR3, as DNA: TGTGCCAGCAGCCAAGATCGATCCGGTGCGGGTCCCCTCCACTTT. V is TRBV3-1 (or the pseudogene TRBV3-2) and J is TRBJ1-6; D not certain. CDR3 length: 15 amino acids. CDR1 and CDR2 (germline): LGHDT, YNNKEL (reference sequence). The V end was cut by 0 bases, the J end by 13 bases, with 16 bases between.

This sequence joins TRBV19 and TRBJ2-5; 7 bases are a match to TRBD1. With 4 bases clipped from V and 2 bases from J, the junction kept 7 bases outside the gene matches. The CDR3 consists of 15 residues. The V gene's germline CDR1 is LNHDA and CDR2 SQIVND (reference sequence). CDR3 protein: CASSTPRGQQETQYF. The CDR3 nucleotides read TGTGCCAGTAGTACCCCCCGGGGACAGCAAGAGACCCAGTACTTC.

This rearrangement joins TRBV6-4 to TRBJ1-5, with 7 bases that match TRBD1. J gave up 5 bases and V 2 bases, and 6 bases lay outside the gene matches. CDR3 size: 15 residues. Looked up from germline, CDR1 is MRHNA and CDR2 is SNTAGT. DNA for the CDR3: TGTGCCAGCAGTGACCCCAGGGACAGCGATCAGCCCCAGCATTTT. Amino acid sequence: CASSDPRDSDQPQHF.

In nucleotides, the CDR3 is TGTGCCAGCAGTTATTCGCCTAGCGGGTACAATGAGCAGTTCTTC. It is translated as CASSYSPSGYNEQFF. V usage is TRBV6-5 and J usage is TRBJ2-1, with 8 bases aligning to TRBD2. Germline CDR1 is MNHEY and CDR2 is SVGAGI. V shed 3 bases, J shed 4 bases, and the junction held 5 bases outside the gene matches. This CDR3 spans 15 amino acids.

The gene calls are TRBV7-2 and TRBJ2-1, with 9 positions matching TRBD2. The germline V gene has CDR1 SGHTA and CDR2 FQGNSA. The CDR3 is made up of 15 amino acids. The J segment lost 4 bases and the V segment lost 3 bases, leaving 4 bases of the junction unmatched. The CDR3 DNA reads TGTGCCAGCAGCTTGACTAGCGGCCCTTACAATGAGCAGTTCTTC. Its translation: CASSLTSGPYNEQFF.

The rearrangement joins TRBV11-2 to TRBJ2-5; 11 bases match TRBD1. The junction had 2 bases not matched to a gene; V was cut back by 4 bases and J by 1 base. Germline lookup yields CDR1 SGHAT and CDR2 FQNNGV. The CDR3 totals 15 residues. In nucleotides, the CDR3 is TGTGCCAGCAGCTCCGGGACAGGGGGCCAAGAGACCCAGTACTTC. It translates to CASSSGTGGQETQYF. The variable domain in full, completed from reference TRBV11-2 and TRBJ2-5, reads EAGVAQSPRYKIIEKRQSVAFWCNPISGHATLYWYQQILGQGPKLLIQFQNNGVVDDSQLPKDRFSAERLKGVDSTLKIQPAKLEDSAVYLCASSSGTGGQETQYFGPGTRLLVL.

The rearrangement links TRBV3-1 (or the pseudogene TRBV3-2) to TRBJ1-2; tentatively, D is TRBD1 (5 bases). There are 11 residues in the CDR3. The V gene's germline CDR1 is LGHDT and CDR2 YNNKEL (reference sequence). The V and J ends lost 1 base and 14 bases respectively, with 11 bases between them. CDR3 sequence: CASSQGSGTTF. The CDR3 nucleotides read TGTGCCAGCAGCCAAGGCTCCGGGACTACCTTC.

The gene calls are TRBV5-1 and TRBJ2-7; 7 nucleotides align to TRBD1. CDR3 size: 14 residues. Germline lookup yields CDR1 SGHRS and CDR2 YFSETQ. Trimming took 2 bases from V and 1 from J; bases not matched to a gene: 3. In DNA, the CDR3 is TGCGCCAGCAGCTTAGGGACAGAATCCTACGAGCAGTACTTC. Protein product: CASSLGTESYEQYF.